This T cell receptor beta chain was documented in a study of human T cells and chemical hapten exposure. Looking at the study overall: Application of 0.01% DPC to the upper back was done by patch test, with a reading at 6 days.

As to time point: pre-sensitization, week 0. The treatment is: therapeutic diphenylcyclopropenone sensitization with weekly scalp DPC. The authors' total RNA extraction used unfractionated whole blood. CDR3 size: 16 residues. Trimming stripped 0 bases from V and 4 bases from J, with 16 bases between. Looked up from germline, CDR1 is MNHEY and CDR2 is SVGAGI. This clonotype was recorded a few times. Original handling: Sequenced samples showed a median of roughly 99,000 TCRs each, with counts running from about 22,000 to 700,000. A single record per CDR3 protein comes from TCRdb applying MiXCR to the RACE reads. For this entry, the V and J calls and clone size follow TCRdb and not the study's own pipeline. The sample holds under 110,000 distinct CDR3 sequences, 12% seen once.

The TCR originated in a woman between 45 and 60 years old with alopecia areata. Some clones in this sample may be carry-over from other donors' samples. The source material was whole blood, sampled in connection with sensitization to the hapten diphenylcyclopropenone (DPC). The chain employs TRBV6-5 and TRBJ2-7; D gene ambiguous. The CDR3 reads CASSYSGWGTSYEQYF. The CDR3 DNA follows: TGTGCCAGCAGTTACTCGGGATGGGGTACATCGTACGAGCAGTACTTC.